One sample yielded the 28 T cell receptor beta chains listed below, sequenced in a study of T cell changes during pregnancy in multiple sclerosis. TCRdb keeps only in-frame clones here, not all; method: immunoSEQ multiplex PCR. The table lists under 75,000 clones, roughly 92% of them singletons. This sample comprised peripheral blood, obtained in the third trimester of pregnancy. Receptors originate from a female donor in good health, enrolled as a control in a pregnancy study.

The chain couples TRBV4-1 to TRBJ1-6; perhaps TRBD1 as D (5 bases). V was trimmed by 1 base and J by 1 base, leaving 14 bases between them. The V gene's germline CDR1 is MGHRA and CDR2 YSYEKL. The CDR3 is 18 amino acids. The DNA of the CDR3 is TGCGCCAGCAGCCAAGGGGGAACCCAGGGATCCTATAATTCACCCCTCCACTTT. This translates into CASSQGGTQGSYNSPLHF.

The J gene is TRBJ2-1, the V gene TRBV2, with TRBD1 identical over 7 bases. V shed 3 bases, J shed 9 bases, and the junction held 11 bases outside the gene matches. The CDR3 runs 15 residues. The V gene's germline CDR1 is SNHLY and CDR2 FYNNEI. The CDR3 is CASSDEGASFGEQFF. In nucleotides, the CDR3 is TGTGCCAGCAGTGATGAGGGGGCCTCCTTCGGTGAGCAGTTCTTC.

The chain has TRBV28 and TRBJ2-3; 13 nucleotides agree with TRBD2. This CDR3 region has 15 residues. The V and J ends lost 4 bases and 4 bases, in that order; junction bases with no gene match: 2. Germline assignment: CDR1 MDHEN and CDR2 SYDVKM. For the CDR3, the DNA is TGTGCCAGCAGTTGGGGACTAGCGGGGTCAGATACGCAGTATTTT. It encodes CASSWGLAGSDTQYF.

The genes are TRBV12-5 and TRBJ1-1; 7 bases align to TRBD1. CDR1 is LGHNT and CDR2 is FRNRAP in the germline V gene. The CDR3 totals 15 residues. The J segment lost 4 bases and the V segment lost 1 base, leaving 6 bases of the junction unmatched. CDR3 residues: CASGLGRTGGTEAFF. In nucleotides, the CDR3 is TGTGCTAGTGGTTTGGGCCGGACAGGAGGCACTGAAGCTTTCTTT.

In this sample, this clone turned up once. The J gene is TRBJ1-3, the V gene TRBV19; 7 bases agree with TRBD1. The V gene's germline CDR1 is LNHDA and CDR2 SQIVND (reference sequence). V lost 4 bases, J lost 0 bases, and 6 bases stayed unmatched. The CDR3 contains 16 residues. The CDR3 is CASSTRDSNSGNTIYF. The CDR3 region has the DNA TGTGCCAGTAGTACCCGGGACAGTAACTCTGGAAACACCATATATTTT. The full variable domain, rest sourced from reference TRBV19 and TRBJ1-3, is DGGITQSPKYLFRKEGQNVTLSCEQNLNHDAMYWYRQDPGQGLRLIYYSQIVNDFQKGDIAEGYSVSREKKESFPLTVTSAQKNPTAFYLCASSTRDSNSGNTIYFGEGSWLTVV.

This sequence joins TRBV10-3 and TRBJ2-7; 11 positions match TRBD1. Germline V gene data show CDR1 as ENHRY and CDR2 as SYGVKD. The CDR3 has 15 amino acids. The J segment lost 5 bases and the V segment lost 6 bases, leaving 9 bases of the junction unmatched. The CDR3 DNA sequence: TGTGCCATCAGGGGGGTGGGACAGGGGGTCGACGAGCAGTACTTC. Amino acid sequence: CAIRGVGQGVDEQYF.

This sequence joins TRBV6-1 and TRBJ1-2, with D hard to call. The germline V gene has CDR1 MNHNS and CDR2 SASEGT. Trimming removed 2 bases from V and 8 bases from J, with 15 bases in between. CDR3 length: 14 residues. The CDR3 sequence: CASSEYLGLEGYTF. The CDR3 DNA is TGTGCCAGCAGTGAATATCTCGGTTTGGAGGGCTACACCTTC.

The CDR3 nucleotides are TGTGCCATCAGTGAGTCGGCGGGGATGGCCGGGGAGCTGTTTTTT. The encoded protein is CAISESAGMAGELFF. The chain uses TRBV10-3 and TRBJ2-2, with D possibly being TRBD2 (6 bases). V gave up 0 bases and J gave up 6 bases, with 11 bases separating them. The CDR3 length is 15 residues. CDR1 and CDR2 (germline): ENHRY, SYGVKD.

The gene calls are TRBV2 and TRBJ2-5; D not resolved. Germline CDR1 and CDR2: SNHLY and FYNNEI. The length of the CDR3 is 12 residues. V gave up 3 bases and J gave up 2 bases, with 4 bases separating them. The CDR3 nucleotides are TGTGCCAGCAGTGATATTCAAGAGACCCAGTACTTC. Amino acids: CASSDIQETQYF.

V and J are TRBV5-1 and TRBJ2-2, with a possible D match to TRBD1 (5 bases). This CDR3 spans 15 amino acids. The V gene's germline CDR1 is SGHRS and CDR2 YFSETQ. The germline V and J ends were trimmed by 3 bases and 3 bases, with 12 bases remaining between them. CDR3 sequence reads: CASSSRTWDTGELFF. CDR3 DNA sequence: TGCGCCAGCAGCTCCAGGACATGGGACACCGGGGAGCTGTTTTTT.

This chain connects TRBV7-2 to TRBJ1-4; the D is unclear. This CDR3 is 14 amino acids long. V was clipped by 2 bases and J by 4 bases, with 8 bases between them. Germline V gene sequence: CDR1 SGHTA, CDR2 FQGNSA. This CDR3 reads CASSLRVGNEKLFF. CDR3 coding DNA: TGTGCCAGCAGCTTACGGGTGGGTAATGAAAAACTGTTTTTT.

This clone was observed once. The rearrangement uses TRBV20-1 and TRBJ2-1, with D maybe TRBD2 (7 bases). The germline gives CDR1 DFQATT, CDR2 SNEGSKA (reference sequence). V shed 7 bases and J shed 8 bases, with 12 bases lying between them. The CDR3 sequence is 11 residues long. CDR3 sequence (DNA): TGCAGTGTATGGGGGGGCGATGAGCAGTTCTTC. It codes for CSVWGGDEQFF.

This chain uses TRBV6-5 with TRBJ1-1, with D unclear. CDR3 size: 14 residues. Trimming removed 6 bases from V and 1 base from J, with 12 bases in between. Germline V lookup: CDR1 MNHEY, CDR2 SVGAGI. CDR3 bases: TGTGCCAGCAGCCCCGTTCGGGGGAACACTGAAGCTTTCTTT. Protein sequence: CASSPVRGNTEAFF.

As DNA, the CDR3 is TGTGCCAGCAGCCACCTCGGACAGTTCCTAGCGGGAGTAAATAATGAGCAGTTCTTC. It encodes CASSHLGQFLAGVNNEQFF. This rearrangement joins TRBV9 to TRBJ2-1, with 10 positions matching TRBD2. The length of the CDR3 is 19 residues. CDR1 and CDR2 (germline): SGDLS, YYNGEE. Trimming removed 4 bases from V and 7 bases from J; junction bases left unmatched: 20. Filled out from reference TRBV9 and TRBJ2-1, the complete variable domain reads DSGVTQTPKHLITATGQRVTLRCSPRSGDLSVYWYQQSLDQGLQFLIQYYNGEERAKGNILERFSAQQFPDLHSELNLSSLELGDSALYFCASSHLGQFLAGVNNEQFFGPGTRLTVL.

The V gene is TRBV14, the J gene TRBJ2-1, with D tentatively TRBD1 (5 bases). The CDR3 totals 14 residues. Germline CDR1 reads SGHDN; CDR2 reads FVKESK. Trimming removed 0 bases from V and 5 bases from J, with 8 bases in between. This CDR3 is CASSQDLGDNEQFF. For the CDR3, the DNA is TGTGCCAGCAGCCAAGATCTAGGGGACAATGAGCAGTTCTTC.

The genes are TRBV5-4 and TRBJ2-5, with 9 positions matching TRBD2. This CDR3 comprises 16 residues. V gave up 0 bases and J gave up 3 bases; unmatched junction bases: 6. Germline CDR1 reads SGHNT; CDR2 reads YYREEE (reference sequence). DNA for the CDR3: TGTGCCAGCAGCTTGGTTAGCGGGAGTGGGAAAGAGACCCAGTACTTC. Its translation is CASSLVSGSGKETQYF. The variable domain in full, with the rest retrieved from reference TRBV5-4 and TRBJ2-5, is ETGVTQSPTHLIKTRGQQVTLRCSSQSGHNTVSWYQQALGQGPQFIFQYYREEENGRGNFPPRFSGLQFPNYSSELNVNALELDDSALYLCASSLVSGSGKETQYFGPGTRLLVL.

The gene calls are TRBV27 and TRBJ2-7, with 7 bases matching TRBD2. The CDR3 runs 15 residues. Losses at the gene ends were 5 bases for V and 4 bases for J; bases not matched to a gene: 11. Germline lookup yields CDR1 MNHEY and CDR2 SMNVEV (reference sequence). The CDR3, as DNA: TGTGCCAGCAGTCCTGTCCGGTGGGGGGGGTACGAGCAGTACTTC. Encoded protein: CASSPVRWGGYEQYF.

CDR3 sequence reads: CASGPGLTEAFF. The CDR3 DNA follows: TGTGCCAGTGGCCCAGGGCTCACTGAAGCTTTCTTT. The gene calls are TRBV19 and TRBJ1-1, with a weak D call TRBD1 (5 bases). Trimming stripped 8 bases from V and 4 bases from J, with 11 bases between. The CDR3 length is 12 residues. Germline CDR1 LNHDA, CDR2 SQIVND (reference sequence). Variable domain in full (rest from reference TRBV19 and TRBJ1-1): DGGITQSPKYLFRKEGQNVTLSCEQNLNHDAMYWYRQDPGQGLRLIYYSQIVNDFQKGDIAEGYSVSREKKESFPLTVTSAQKNPTAFYLCASGPGLTEAFFGQGTRLTVV.

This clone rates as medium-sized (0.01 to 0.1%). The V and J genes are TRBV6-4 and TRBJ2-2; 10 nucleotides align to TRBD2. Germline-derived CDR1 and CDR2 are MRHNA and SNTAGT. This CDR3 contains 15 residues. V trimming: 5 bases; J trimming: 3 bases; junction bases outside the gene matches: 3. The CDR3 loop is CASSPLAGDTGELFF. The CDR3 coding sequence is TGTGCCAGCAGTCCTCTAGCGGGAGACACCGGGGAGCTGTTTTTT.

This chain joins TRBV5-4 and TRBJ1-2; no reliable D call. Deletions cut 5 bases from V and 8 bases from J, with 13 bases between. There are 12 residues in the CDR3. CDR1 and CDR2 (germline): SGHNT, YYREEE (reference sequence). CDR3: CASSFTAVGYTF. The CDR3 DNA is TGTGCCAGCAGTTTCACCGCAGTCGGCTACACCTTC.

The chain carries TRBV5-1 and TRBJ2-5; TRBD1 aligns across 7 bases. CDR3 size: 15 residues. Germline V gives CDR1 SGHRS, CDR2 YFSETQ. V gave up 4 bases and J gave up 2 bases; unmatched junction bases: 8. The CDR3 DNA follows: TGCGCCAGCAGCACCGATACGGGACAGCAAGAGACCCAGTACTTC. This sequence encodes CASSTDTGQQETQYF. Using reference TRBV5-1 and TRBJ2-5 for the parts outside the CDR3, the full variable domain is KAGVTQTPRYLIKTRGQQVTLSCSPISGHRSVSWYQQTPGQGLQFLFEYFSETQRNKGNFPGRFSGRQFSNSRSEMNVSTLELGDSALYLCASSTDTGQQETQYFGPGTRLLVL.

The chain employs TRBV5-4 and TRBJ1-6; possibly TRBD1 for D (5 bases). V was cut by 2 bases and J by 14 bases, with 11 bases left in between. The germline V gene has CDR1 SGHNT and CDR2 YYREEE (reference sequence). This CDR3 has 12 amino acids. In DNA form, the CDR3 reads TGTGCCAGCAGCTTAAGGGGAGGCACCCTCCACTTT. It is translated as CASSLRGGTLHF.

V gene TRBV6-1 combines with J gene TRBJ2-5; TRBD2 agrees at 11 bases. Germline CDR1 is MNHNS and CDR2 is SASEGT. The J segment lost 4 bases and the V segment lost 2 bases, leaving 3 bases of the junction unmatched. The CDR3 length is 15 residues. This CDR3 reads CASSELAGGLETQYF. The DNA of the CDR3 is TGTGCCAGCAGTGAACTAGCGGGAGGATTAGAGACCCAGTACTTC.

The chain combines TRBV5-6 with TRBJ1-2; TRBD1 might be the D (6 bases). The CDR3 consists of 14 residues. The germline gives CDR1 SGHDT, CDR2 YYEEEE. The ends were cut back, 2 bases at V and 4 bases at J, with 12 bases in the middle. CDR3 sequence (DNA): TGTGCCAGCAGCTTACTGGGACAAGGCTATGGCTACACCTTC. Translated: CASSLLGQGYGYTF.

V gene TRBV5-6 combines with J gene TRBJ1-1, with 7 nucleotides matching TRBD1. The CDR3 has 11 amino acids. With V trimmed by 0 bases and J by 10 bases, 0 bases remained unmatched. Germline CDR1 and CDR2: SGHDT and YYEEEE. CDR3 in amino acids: CASSLGTGAFF. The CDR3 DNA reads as TGTGCCAGCAGCTTGGGGACAGGAGCTTTCTTT.

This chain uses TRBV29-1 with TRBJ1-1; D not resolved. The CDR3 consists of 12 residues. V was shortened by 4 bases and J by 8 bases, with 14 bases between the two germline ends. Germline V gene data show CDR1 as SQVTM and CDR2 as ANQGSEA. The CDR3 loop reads CSVVWPGKEAFF. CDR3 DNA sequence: TGCAGCGTTGTATGGCCGGGGAAGGAAGCTTTCTTT.

CDR3 DNA sequence: TGTGCCAGCAGGTTCCGTGTCCTCTCTGGAAACACCATATATTTT. Translated: CASRFRVLSGNTIYF. This chain connects TRBV6-6 to TRBJ1-3; D not certain. Germline lookup yields CDR1 MNHNY and CDR2 SVGAGI (reference sequence). V was pared by 6 bases and J by 0 bases, with 12 bases between. There are 15 residues in the CDR3.

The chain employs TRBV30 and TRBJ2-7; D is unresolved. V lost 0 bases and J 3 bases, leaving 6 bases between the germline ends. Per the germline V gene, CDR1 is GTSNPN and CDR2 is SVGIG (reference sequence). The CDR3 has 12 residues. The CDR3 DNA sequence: TGTGCCTGGAGTGTGACTTTCTACGAGCAGTACTTC. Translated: CAWSVTFYEQYF.